The rows below give T cell receptor beta chains drawn from one sample of a study of blood T cell repertoires in COVID-19. Generated by immunoSEQ multiplex PCR, the TCRdb table keeps only in-frame clones and is missing some. The table lists some 230,000 clones, 85% to 90% of them singletons. Sequenced: peripheral blood. The receptors originated from a woman between 50 and 59 years old with COVID-19, enrolled during active disease. The CDR3 runs from the conserved cysteine through the conserved F or W. Each record gives: clone size, J gene, V gene, D gene, CDR3 DNA, CDR3 protein. D genes are given only for firm matches. Clone size is stated in some rows and not others, as once, few, many or a class when expanded.

clone size: once; J gene: TRBJ2-3; V gene: TRBV11-2; D gene: TRBD2; CDR3 DNA: TGTGCCAGCAGCGAAACGGGAGGGGGTTCTAGCACAGATACGCAGTATTTT; CDR3 protein: CASSETGGGSSTDTQYF
clone size: NA; J gene: TRBJ1-5; V gene: TRBV6-2/TRBV6-3; D gene: TRBD1; CDR3 DNA: TGTGCCAGCAGCCTCCGGGACAGGGTAAATCAGCCCCAGCATTTT; CDR3 protein: CASSLRDRVNQPQHF
clone size: NA; J gene: TRBJ2-3; V gene: TRBV5-1; D gene: NA; CDR3 DNA: TGCGCCAGCAGCTCGGGGGGCGGCGGCCCCACAGATACGCAGTATTTT; CDR3 protein: CASSSGGGGPTDTQYF
clone size: NA; J gene: TRBJ1-5; V gene: TRBV4-1; D gene: NA; CDR3 DNA: TGCGCCAGCAGCCAAGGGTGGCAGGTGGTTCAGCCCCAGCATTTT; CDR3 protein: CASSQGWQVVQPQHF
clone size: NA; J gene: TRBJ1-6; V gene: TRBV5-1; D gene: NA; CDR3 DNA: TGCGCCAGCAAACAGGGAAATTCACCCCTCCACTTT; CDR3 protein: CASKQGNSPLHF
clone size: NA; J gene: TRBJ1-5; V gene: TRBV11-2; D gene: NA; CDR3 DNA: TGTGCCAGCAGCTTAGAACGGGGAGGGCAGCCCCAGCATTTT; CDR3 protein: CASSLERGGQPQHF
clone size: NA; J gene: TRBJ2-7; V gene: TRBV6-5; D gene: NA; CDR3 DNA: TGTGCCAGCGGGGACTCTTCCTACGAGCAGTACTTC; CDR3 protein: CASGDSSYEQYF
clone size: NA; J gene: TRBJ2-7; V gene: TRBV4-3; D gene: TRBD1; CDR3 DNA: TGCGCCAGCAGCCCGGGGACAGCCTCCTACGAGCAGTACTTC; CDR3 protein: CASSPGTASYEQYF
clone size: NA; J gene: TRBJ1-2; V gene: TRBV9; D gene: NA; CDR3 DNA: TGTGCCAGCAGCGTAGGCAGGGGCTATGGCTACACCTTC; CDR3 protein: CASSVGRGYGYTF
clone size: NA; J gene: TRBJ1-2; V gene: TRBV30; D gene: TRBD1; CDR3 DNA: TGTGCCTGGAGTGATACAGGGGGCGCAGTCAATGGCTACACCTTC; CDR3 protein: CAWSDTGGAVNGYTF
clone size: NA; J gene: TRBJ1-2; V gene: TRBV5-4; D gene: TRBD1; CDR3 DNA: TGTGCCAGCCGGACAGGGAACCTCTATGGCTACACCTTC; CDR3 protein: CASRTGNLYGYTF
clone size: NA; J gene: TRBJ1-1; V gene: TRBV30; D gene: NA; CDR3 DNA: TGTGCCTGGAGTGTAAAGGGGCGCGAAAACACTGAAGCTTTCTTT; CDR3 protein: CAWSVKGRENTEAFF
clone size: NA; J gene: TRBJ1-3; V gene: TRBV29-1; D gene: TRBD1; CDR3 DNA: TGCAGCGTTTCGACAGGGACGGGAAACACCATATATTTT; CDR3 protein: CSVSTGTGNTIYF
clone size: NA; J gene: TRBJ2-5; V gene: TRBV5-8; D gene: NA; CDR3 DNA: TGTGCCAGCAGCAAGACCGGGTCCATTAACCAAGAGACCCAGTACTTC; CDR3 protein: CASSKTGSINQETQYF
clone size: NA; J gene: TRBJ2-3; V gene: TRBV5-1; D gene: TRBD1; CDR3 DNA: TGCGCCAGCAGCTCCAGGGGGCCTACGGTCACAGATACGCAGTATTTT; CDR3 protein: CASSSRGPTVTDTQYF
clone size: NA; J gene: TRBJ2-1; V gene: TRBV5-1; D gene: NA; CDR3 DNA: TGCGCCAGCAGCCCAGAAGTGGGCGGGGATGAGCAGTTCTTC; CDR3 protein: CASSPEVGGDEQFF
clone size: once; J gene: TRBJ1-6; V gene: TRBV2; D gene: TRBD1; CDR3 DNA: TGTGCCAGCAGTGGCAGACAGGGCGGTAATTCACCCCTCCACTTT; CDR3 protein: CASSGRQGGNSPLHF
clone size: once; J gene: TRBJ2-7; V gene: TRBV6-5; D gene: NA; CDR3 DNA: TGTGCCAGCACAGTCCAGGGAACCTACGAGCAGTACTTC; CDR3 protein: CASTVQGTYEQYF
clone size: NA; J gene: TRBJ1-5; V gene: TRBV28; D gene: NA; CDR3 DNA: TGTGCCAGCAGTCCCGGGCTCAGGGACAATCAGCCCCAGCATTTT; CDR3 protein: CASSPGLRDNQPQHF
clone size: NA; J gene: TRBJ2-3; V gene: TRBV28; D gene: TRBD1; CDR3 DNA: TGTGCCAGGGGTGGGTCGCAGGGGGAGACAGATACGCAGTATTTT; CDR3 protein: CARGGSQGETDTQYF
clone size: NA; J gene: TRBJ2-2; V gene: TRBV6-4; D gene: NA; CDR3 DNA: TGTGCCAGCAGGGAGCAGCCCACCGGGGAGCTGTTTTTT; CDR3 protein: CASREQPTGELFF
clone size: NA; J gene: TRBJ1-1; V gene: TRBV18; D gene: NA; CDR3 DNA: TGTGCCAGCTCACCGACAGGACTGAACACTGAAGCTTTCTTT; CDR3 protein: CASSPTGLNTEAFF
clone size: NA; J gene: TRBJ1-1; V gene: TRBV14; D gene: TRBD1; CDR3 DNA: TGTGCCAGCCGGAGCGGACAGGGCTATGGTACTGAAGCTTTCTTT; CDR3 protein: CASRSGQGYGTEAFF
clone size: NA; J gene: TRBJ2-3; V gene: TRBV20-1; D gene: TRBD1; CDR3 DNA: TGCAGTGCTAGTGGGGGGACAGGGGAGGGCACAGATACGCAGTATTTT; CDR3 protein: CSASGGTGEGTDTQYF
clone size: NA; J gene: TRBJ2-5; V gene: TRBV28; D gene: NA; CDR3 DNA: TGTGCCAGCAGTGTCACCCCCCGGGGGGAGACCCAGTACTTC; CDR3 protein: CASSVTPRGETQYF
clone size: NA; J gene: TRBJ2-2; V gene: TRBV19; D gene: TRBD1; CDR3 DNA: TGTGCCAGTACCTGGACAGGGGGGACCGGGGAGCTGTTTTTT; CDR3 protein: CASTWTGGTGELFF
clone size: NA; J gene: TRBJ1-2; V gene: TRBV14; D gene: NA; CDR3 DNA: TGTGCCAGCAGCCATCGAGGTGGGGGCTACACCTTC; CDR3 protein: CASSHRGGGYTF
clone size: NA; J gene: TRBJ2-5; V gene: TRBV28; D gene: TRBD2; CDR3 DNA: TGTGCCAGCAGCATCTCGGGCGGGGGGGCGGAGACCCAGTACTTC; CDR3 protein: CASSISGGGAETQYF
clone size: NA; J gene: TRBJ2-1; V gene: TRBV27; D gene: NA; CDR3 DNA: TGTGCCAGCAGTTTATTCCGTGGTAGGGAGATCTTC; CDR3 protein: CASSLFRGREIF